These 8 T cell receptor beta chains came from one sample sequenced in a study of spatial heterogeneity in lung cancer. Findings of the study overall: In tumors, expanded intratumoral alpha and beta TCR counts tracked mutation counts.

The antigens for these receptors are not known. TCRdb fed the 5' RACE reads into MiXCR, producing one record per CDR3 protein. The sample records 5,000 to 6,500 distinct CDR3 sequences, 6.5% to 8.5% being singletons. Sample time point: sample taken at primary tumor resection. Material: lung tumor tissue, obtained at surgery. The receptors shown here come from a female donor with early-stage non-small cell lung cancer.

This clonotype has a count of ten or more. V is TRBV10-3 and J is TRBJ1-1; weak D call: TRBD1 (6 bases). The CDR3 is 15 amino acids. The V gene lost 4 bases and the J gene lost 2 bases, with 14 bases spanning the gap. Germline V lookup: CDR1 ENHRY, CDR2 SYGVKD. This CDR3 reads CAISGGRRINTEAFF. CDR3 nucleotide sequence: TGTGCCATCAGTGGGGGGCGGCGCATCAACACTGAAGCTTTCTTT.

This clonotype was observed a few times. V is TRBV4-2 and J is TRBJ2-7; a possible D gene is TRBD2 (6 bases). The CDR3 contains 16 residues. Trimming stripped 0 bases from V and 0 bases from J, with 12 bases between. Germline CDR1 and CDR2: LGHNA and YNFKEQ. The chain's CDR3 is CASSQDPEGSSYEQYF. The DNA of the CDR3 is TGTGCCAGCAGCCAAGATCCGGAGGGGAGCTCCTACGAGCAGTACTTC.

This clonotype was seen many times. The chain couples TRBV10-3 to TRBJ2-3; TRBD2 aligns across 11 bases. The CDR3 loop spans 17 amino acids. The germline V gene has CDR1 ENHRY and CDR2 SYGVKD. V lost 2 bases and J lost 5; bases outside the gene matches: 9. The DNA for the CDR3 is TGTGCCATCAGTGAGGCCTATAGCGGGGGGGCCCAAGATACGCAGTATTTT. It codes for CAISEAYSGGAQDTQYF.

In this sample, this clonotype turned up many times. CDR3 in amino acids: CASSRDRFTGELFF. CDR3 in DNA: TGTGCCAGCAGCCGTGACAGGTTCACCGGGGAGCTGTTTTTT. The V gene is TRBV7-2, the J gene TRBJ2-2; possible D gene TRBD1, 6 bases. The CDR3 extends over 14 amino acids. Per the germline V gene, CDR1 is SGHTA and CDR2 is FQGNSA. V lost 5 bases, J lost 4 bases, and 11 bases lay in between.

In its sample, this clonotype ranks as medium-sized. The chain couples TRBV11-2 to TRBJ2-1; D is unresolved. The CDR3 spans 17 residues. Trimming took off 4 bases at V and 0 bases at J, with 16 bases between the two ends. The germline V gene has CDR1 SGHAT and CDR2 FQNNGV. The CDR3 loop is CASSWGSPQDSYNEQFF. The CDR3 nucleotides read TGTGCCAGCAGCTGGGGTAGTCCCCAAGACTCCTACAATGAGCAGTTCTTC.

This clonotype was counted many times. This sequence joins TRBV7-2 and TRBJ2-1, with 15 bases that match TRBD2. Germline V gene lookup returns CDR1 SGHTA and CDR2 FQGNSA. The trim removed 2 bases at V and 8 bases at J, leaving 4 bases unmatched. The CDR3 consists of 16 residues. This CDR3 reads CASSLPGLAGGYEQFF. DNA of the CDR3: TGTGCCAGCAGCTTACCGGGACTAGCGGGAGGCTATGAGCAGTTCTTC.

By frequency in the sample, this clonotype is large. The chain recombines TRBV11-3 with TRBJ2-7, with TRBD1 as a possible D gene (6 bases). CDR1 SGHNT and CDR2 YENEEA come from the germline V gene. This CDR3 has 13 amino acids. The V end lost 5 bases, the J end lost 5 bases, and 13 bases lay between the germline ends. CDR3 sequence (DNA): TGTGCCAGCAGCCGACCGCCAGGGGACGAGCAGTACTTC. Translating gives CASSRPPGDEQYF.

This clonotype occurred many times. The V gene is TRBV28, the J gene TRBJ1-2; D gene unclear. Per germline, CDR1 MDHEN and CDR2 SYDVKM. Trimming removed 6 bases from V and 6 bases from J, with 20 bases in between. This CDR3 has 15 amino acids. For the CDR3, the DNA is TGTGCCAGCAGCCCTAGTGGGTTTTTCGGCAATGGCTACACCTTC. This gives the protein CASSPSGFFGNGYTF.